Each of the 19 T cell receptor beta chains below was sequenced from the same sample in a study of shared clonotypes between healthy human individuals. Data came from immunoSEQ multiplex PCR; TCRdb stores just in-frame clones and leaves some out. This repertoire shows roughly 2 million clones, around 95% found once; its top ten account for 0.13%. Sample: naive CD4+ T cells sorted from blood. Noted subset: CD45RA+ positively selected. Receptor source: a young man in good health.

This chain uses TRBV11-3 with TRBJ2-1; 8 nucleotides line up with TRBD1. Germline CDR1 and CDR2: SGHNT and YENEEA. The CDR3 has 12 amino acids. Trimming took 5 bases from V and 11 from J; bases not matched to a gene: 5. Here the CDR3 reads CASSLGQGKQFF. In DNA form, the CDR3 reads TGTGCCAGCAGCCTTGGACAGGGCAAGCAGTTCTTC.

The genes are TRBV19 and TRBJ2-7, with D possibly being TRBD2 (5 bases). The ends were cut back, 4 bases at V and 5 bases at J, with 12 bases in the middle. CDR1 is LNHDA, CDR2 SQIVND, per germline (reference sequence). The length of the CDR3 is 13 residues. The CDR3 nucleotides read TGTGCCAGTAGTACCCGGGGTCTCAACGAGCAGTACTTC. Translating it yields CASSTRGLNEQYF.

This chain links TRBV10-3 with TRBJ2-1; 7 nucleotides line up with TRBD2. The V gene's germline CDR1 is ENHRY and CDR2 SYGVKD. V gave up 2 bases and J gave up 15 bases; unmatched junction bases: 10. This CDR3 is built from 13 residues. As DNA, the CDR3 is TGTGCCATCAGTGAGGATCCACTAGCGACGGCGTTCTTC. This translates into CAISEDPLATAFF.

A word on this clone: In the same sample, other DNA sequences code for this CDR3. This chain connects TRBV25-1 to TRBJ1-4, with a possible D match to TRBD1 (5 bases). The CDR3 is 14 amino acids. Trimming stripped 2 bases from V and 3 bases from J, with 7 bases between. The V gene's germline CDR1 is MGHDK and CDR2 SYGVNS. CDR3: CASSEPGPNEKLFF. CDR3 coding DNA: TGTGCCAGCAGTGAACCGGGGCCTAATGAAAAACTGTTTTTT.

This clone was observed once. The V gene is TRBV5-6, the J gene TRBJ1-2, with TRBD1 matching 8 bases. Looked up from germline, CDR1 is SGHDT and CDR2 is YYEEEE. V shed 2 bases, J shed 1 base, and the junction held 10 bases outside the gene matches. The CDR3 runs to 17 residues. CDR3 nucleotide sequence: TGTGCCAGCAGCTTCGGAGGCGGGACAGGAGATAACTATGGCTACACCTTC. Residues: CASSFGGGTGDNYGYTF.

The J gene is TRBJ2-7, the V gene TRBV7-9; maybe TRBD2 (6 bases). In germline, CDR1 is SEHNR, CDR2 FQNEAQ (reference sequence). This CDR3 has 13 amino acids. The V end was cut by 1 base, the J end by 5 bases, with 9 bases between. CDR3 DNA: TGTGCCAGCAGCTTAGGGGACTGGAACGAGCAGTACTTC. Protein: CASSLGDWNEQYF.

This clone was seen more than once but under ten times. The chain has TRBV27 and TRBJ1-5; no definite D call. The V gene's germline CDR1 is MNHEY and CDR2 SMNVEV (reference sequence). The CDR3 totals 13 residues. Trimming stripped 2 bases from V and 5 bases from J, with 7 bases between. CDR3 coding DNA: TGTGCCAGCAGTTTAAACGCATATCAGCCCCAGCATTTT. It codes for CASSLNAYQPQHF.

The rearrangement joins TRBV11-2 to TRBJ1-1; 9 bases line up with TRBD1. This CDR3 is 15 amino acids long. V lost 5 bases and J lost 2; bases outside the gene matches: 6. CDR1 SGHAT and CDR2 FQNNGV come from the germline V gene. DNA for the CDR3: TGTGCCAGCAGCCCACAGGGGGCTTTTAACACTGAAGCTTTCTTT. This encodes CASSPQGAFNTEAFF.

V is TRBV5-1 and J is TRBJ2-2, with unresolved D. CDR1 SGHRS and CDR2 YFSETQ come from the germline V gene. Trimming removed 4 bases at V and 1 base at J, with 8 bases between. CDR3 length equals 14 residues. CDR3 in DNA: TGCGCCAGCAGCACGGACCTGAACACCGGGGAGCTGTTTTTT. Translated: CASSTDLNTGELFF.

V usage is TRBV6-6 and J usage is TRBJ1-2, with a weak D call TRBD1 (5 bases). The CDR3 has 14 amino acids. Looked up from germline, CDR1 is MNHNY and CDR2 is SVGAGI (reference sequence). Trimming cost V 6 bases and J 0 bases, with 11 bases left between them. The CDR3 DNA reads TGTGCCAGCAGGGCAGGGAGCACTAACTATGGCTACACCTTC. Protein sequence: CASRAGSTNYGYTF.

The rearrangement links TRBV11-2 to TRBJ2-7, with 8 nucleotides matching TRBD2. This CDR3 contains 17 residues. In germline, CDR1 is SGHAT, CDR2 FQNNGV. The V gene end was trimmed by 5 bases and the J gene end by 6 bases; junction bases not matched to a gene: 18. The CDR3 loop reads CASSPRSGSMGGAEQYF. CDR3 bases: TGTGCCAGCAGCCCCCGGAGCGGGAGTATGGGGGGGGCCGAGCAGTACTTC.

The gene calls are TRBV10-3 and TRBJ2-3; D might be TRBD1 (6 bases). Germline values: CDR1 ENHRY, CDR2 SYGVKD. The CDR3 loop spans 12 amino acids. V lost 10 bases and J 3 bases, leaving 11 bases between the germline ends. The CDR3 protein is CATQGTTDTQYF. Written as DNA, the CDR3 is TGTGCCACCCAGGGGACAACAGATACGCAGTATTTT.

This clone was picked up one time. This sequence joins TRBV30 and TRBJ2-5; D might be TRBD2 (6 bases). V dropped 2 bases and J dropped 5 bases, with 15 bases sitting between them. Germline loops: CDR1 GTSNPN, CDR2 SVGIG (reference sequence). The length of the CDR3 is 14 residues. CDR3 in amino acids: CAWSFTASGETQYF. For the CDR3, the DNA is TGTGCCTGGAGTTTTACCGCCAGCGGGGAGACCCAGTACTTC.

The chain couples TRBV30 to TRBJ1-6; the D is unclear. Between the trimmed V and J ends, which lost 4 bases and 5 bases, there was a span of 6 bases. The germline V gene encodes CDR1 GTSNPN and CDR2 SVGIG (reference sequence). The CDR3 consists of 12 residues. The CDR3 sequence: CAWKRDNSPLHF. CDR3 nucleotide sequence: TGTGCCTGGAAAAGGGATAATTCACCCCTCCACTTT. The full variable domain, completed using reference TRBV30 and TRBJ1-6, is SQTIHQWPATLVQPVGSPLSLECTVEGTSNPNLYWYRQAAGRGLQLLFYSVGIGQISSEVPQNLSASRPQDRQFILSSKKLLLSDSGFYLCAWKRDNSPLHFGNGTRLTVT.

The chain is built from TRBV18 and TRBJ2-5; D possibly corresponds to TRBD1 (5 bases). Trimming shortened V by 2 bases and J by 3 bases, and 10 bases separated the two germline ends. There are 14 residues in the CDR3. Per germline, CDR1 KGHSH and CDR2 LQKENI. The chain's CDR3 is CASSPFAGKETQYF. For the CDR3, the DNA is TGTGCCAGCTCACCATTTGCAGGGAAAGAGACCCAGTACTTC.

The chain has TRBV6-6 and TRBJ1-1; TRBD1 matches 7 bases. CDR1 MNHNY and CDR2 SVGAGI come from the germline V gene (reference sequence). The trim removed 2 bases at V and 5 bases at J, leaving 5 bases unmatched. The CDR3 runs to 14 residues. The CDR3 DNA reads as TGTGCCAGCAGTTACAGGGGGCGGCGGACTGAAGCTTTCTTT. This encodes CASSYRGRRTEAFF.

This chain links TRBV2 with TRBJ2-7, with D perhaps matching TRBD1 (5 bases). Germline CDR1 is SNHLY and CDR2 is FYNNEI. This CDR3 is 16 amino acids long. The V gene lost 4 bases and the J gene lost 7 bases, with 23 bases spanning the gap. CDR3 sequence: CASSGDRPLGQVEQYF. The CDR3 DNA reads as TGTGCCAGCAGTGGTGACAGACCCTTAGGGCAGGTGGAGCAGTACTTC.

The gene calls are TRBV11-2 and TRBJ1-4; D is undetermined. V was pared by 5 bases and J by 0 bases, with 19 bases between. Looked up from germline, CDR1 is SGHAT and CDR2 is FQNNGV. The CDR3 runs 18 residues. In DNA, the CDR3 is TGTGCCAGCAGCACTTACTCGGGGAAAAGGGCAACTAATGAAAAACTGTTTTTT. It encodes CASSTYSGKRATNEKLFF.

The chain has TRBV21-1 and TRBJ2-3. TRBV21-1 is a pseudogene segment. This CDR3 contains 15 residues. The CDR3 reads CASSKGSTPTDTQYF. For the CDR3, the DNA is TGTGCCAGCAGCAAAGGATCGACCCCCACAGATACGCAGTATTTT.